One sample yielded the 26 T cell receptor beta chains listed below, sequenced in a study of spatial heterogeneity in lung cancer. TCRdb reanalysed the 5' RACE reads using MiXCR and keeps one entry per CDR3 protein. The sample holds approximately 10,000 distinct CDR3 sequences, approximately 17% seen once. Time point given: sample taken at primary tumor resection. The input material, whole RNA from tumor, nontumor lung or frozen PBMC, was sequenced unsorted. The input for sequencing was PBMCs, taken at surgery. The receptors were gathered from a male donor with early-stage non-small cell lung cancer.

This clonotype came up many times. The chain joins TRBV28 to TRBJ2-7; D ambiguous. CDR1 and CDR2 (germline): MDHEN, SYDVKM. This CDR3 region has 11 residues. Trimming left V 8 bases short and J 3 bases short, with 8 bases between. This CDR3 reads CASGRYYEQYF. The CDR3 coding sequence is TGTGCCAGCGGGCGGTACTACGAGCAGTACTTC.

This chain links TRBV3-1 with TRBJ2-1; 7 nucleotides match TRBD2. The CDR3 spans 15 residues. Germline CDR1 LGHDT, CDR2 YNNKEL (reference sequence). V lost 2 bases, J lost 7 bases, and 8 bases stayed unmatched. CDR3: CASSQMIAGGNEQFF. CDR3 sequence (DNA): TGTGCCAGCAGCCAAATGATAGCGGGTGGTAATGAGCAGTTCTTC.

This clonotype was picked up one time. With a much larger clone just one base away, this may be a read error. The V gene is TRBV6-5, the J gene TRBJ1-4; 9 nucleotides match TRBD1. Germline CDR1 MNHEY, CDR2 SVGAGI. This CDR3 has 17 amino acids. The CDR3 reads CASSYSTGGLTSEKLLF. For the CDR3, the DNA is TGTGCCAGCAGTTACTCTACAGGGGGCCTTACATCTGAAAAACTGCTTTTT.

Note on this clonotype: One end of the junction varies from germline; a read error may be responsible. The gene calls are TRBV27 and TRBJ1-5; possible D gene TRBD1, 6 bases. The CDR3 is 14 residues long. Germline CDR1 reads MNHEY; CDR2 reads SMNVEV (reference sequence). CDR3 in amino acids: CASIQGFVYQPQLF. The CDR3 region has the DNA TGTGCCAGCATACAGGGTTTTGTTTATCAGCCCCAGCTTTTT.

The chain is built from TRBV6-5 and TRBJ2-2; no clear D. CDR1 MNHEY and CDR2 SVGAGI come from the germline V gene. The CDR3 has 15 residues. The V end was cut by 6 bases, the J end by 5 bases, with 16 bases between. CDR3 amino acids: CASSTYPGWTGELFF. In DNA, the CDR3 is TGTGCCAGCAGCACCTATCCCGGATGGACCGGGGAGCTGTTTTTT.

The chain joins TRBV6-6 to TRBJ1-5; 8 nucleotides align to TRBD1. The CDR3 runs to 15 residues. Germline V lookup: CDR1 MNHNY, CDR2 SVGAGI (reference sequence). The V and J ends lost 5 bases and 0 bases, in that order; junction bases with no gene match: 3. CDR3 loop: CASSDRGVSNQPQHF. In DNA, the CDR3 is TGTGCCAGCAGTGACAGGGGAGTTAGCAATCAGCCCCAGCATTTT.

The V and J genes are TRBV20-1 and TRBJ2-5; TRBD2 matches at 11 bases. The CDR3 has 16 amino acids. CDR1 is DFQATT and CDR2 is SNEGSKA in the germline V gene (reference sequence). V was pared by 3 bases and J by 0 bases, with 6 bases of the junction left unmatched. CDR3 sequence reads: CSASSGTSGYQETQYF. CDR3 coding DNA: TGCAGTGCTAGCTCCGGGACTAGCGGATACCAAGAGACCCAGTACTTC.

The V and J genes are TRBV3-1 and TRBJ2-5; no reliable D call. This CDR3 has 12 amino acids. Germline V lookup: CDR1 LGHDT, CDR2 YNNKEL (reference sequence). Trimming took off 4 bases at V and 3 bases at J, with 6 bases between the two ends. The CDR3 protein is CASSPVEETQYF. The CDR3 region has the DNA TGTGCCAGCAGCCCGGTTGAAGAGACCCAGTACTTC.

This clonotype was counted a few times. The chain has TRBV28 and TRBJ2-5; TRBD2 matches 13 bases. The germline V gene has CDR1 MDHEN and CDR2 SYDVKM. The V gene end was trimmed by 6 bases and the J gene end by 4 bases; junction bases not matched to a gene: 5. The length of the CDR3 is 15 residues. CDR3 in amino acids: CASSPRLAGGETQYF. The CDR3 DNA reads TGTGCCAGCAGCCCTCGACTAGCGGGAGGAGAGACCCAGTACTTC.

In its sample, this clonotype was seen a few times. The J gene is TRBJ2-5, the V gene TRBV7-3; 7 bases agree with TRBD2. CDR3 length equals 15 residues. V was clipped by 5 bases and J by 2 bases; unmatched bases: 8. Germline CDR1 is SGHTA and CDR2 is FQGTGA. The CDR3 coding sequence is TGTGCCAGCAGCCCAGGACTAGTACAACAAGAGACCCAGTACTTC. Its protein product is CASSPGLVQQETQYF.

This clonotype was found many times. The chain carries TRBV9 and TRBJ1-6; possible D gene TRBD1, 5 bases. The CDR3 loop spans 15 amino acids. The V end was cut by 3 bases, the J end by 6 bases, with 13 bases between. The germline gives CDR1 SGDLS, CDR2 YYNGEE. This chain's CDR3 is CASSAGQGGNSPLHF. As DNA, the CDR3 is TGTGCCAGCAGCGCGGGGCAGGGTGGTAATTCACCCCTCCACTTT.

This chain joins TRBV5-6 and TRBJ1-6; D gene unclear. The CDR3 has 14 amino acids. Germline-derived CDR1 and CDR2 are SGHDT and YYEEEE. V lost 1 base to trimming and J lost 5 bases, with 7 bases between them. The chain's CDR3 is CASSLIGNNSPLHF. DNA of the CDR3: TGTGCCAGCAGCTTGATAGGGAATAATTCACCCCTCCACTTT.

The chain joins TRBV7-8 to TRBJ1-1, with D unresolved. V lost 5 bases, J lost 2 bases, and 12 bases lay in between. Germline CDR1 reads SGHVS; CDR2 reads FQNEAQ. CDR3 size: 14 residues. CDR3 amino acids: CASSLREGNTEAFF. The DNA of the CDR3 is TGTGCCAGCAGCCTCCGGGAGGGTAACACTGAAGCTTTCTTT.

This clonotype has ten or more counts. This chain links TRBV6-2 or TRBV6-3 with TRBJ2-6, with unresolved D. CDR3 length equals 14 residues. Per the germline V gene, CDR1 is MNHEY and CDR2 is SVGEGT. V was cut by 6 bases and J by 0 bases, with 6 bases left in between. The CDR3 here is CASRQSSGANVLTF. DNA for the CDR3: TGTGCCAGCAGACAGAGCTCTGGGGCCAACGTCCTGACTTTC.

Only a few counts were recorded for this clonotype. J is TRBJ2-7 and V is TRBV27, with 7 bases that match TRBD2. The length of the CDR3 is 13 residues. V trimming: 6 bases; J trimming: 2 bases; junction bases outside the gene matches: 4. Germline-derived CDR1 and CDR2 are MNHEY and SMNVEV (reference sequence). CDR3 loop: CASRRGLAYEQYF. The CDR3 DNA is TGTGCCAGCAGGCGTGGACTAGCCTACGAGCAGTACTTC.

This clonotype is labeled medium-sized (0.01 to 0.1%). The gene calls are TRBV20-1 and TRBJ1-1; 7 nucleotides line up with TRBD1. After removal of 6 bases from V and 5 bases from J, the junction contained 9 bases not matched to a gene. The CDR3 spans 13 residues. Germline V lookup: CDR1 DFQATT, CDR2 SNEGSKA (reference sequence). CDR3 sequence reads: CSADTGERTEAFF. CDR3 in DNA: TGCAGTGCGGATACAGGGGAGAGGACTGAAGCTTTCTTT.

Sample share makes this clonotype medium-sized. The chain is built from TRBV28 and TRBJ2-7, with 11 bases fitting TRBD2. V was clipped by 4 bases and J by 3 bases; unmatched bases: 5. From germline, CDR1 is MDHEN and CDR2 SYDVKM. The CDR3 is 15 amino acids. The CDR3 DNA reads as TGTGCCAGCAGTTCCCACACTAGCGGGAGCTACGAGCAGTACTTC. Its translation: CASSSHTSGSYEQYF. Drawing the rest from reference TRBV28 and TRBJ2-7, the complete variable domain is DVKVTQSSRYLVKRTGEKVFLECVQDMDHENMFWYRQDPGLGLRLIYFSYDVKMKEKGDIPEGYSVSREKKERFSLILESASTNQTSMYLCASSSHTSGSYEQYFGPGTRLTVT.

The V and J genes are TRBV13 and TRBJ2-7; 11 nucleotides align to TRBD2. V was clipped by 5 bases and J by 3 bases; unmatched bases: 15. This CDR3 comprises 18 residues. The germline gives CDR1 PRHDT, CDR2 FYEKMQ (reference sequence). The CDR3 coding sequence is TGTGCCAGCAGCCCCGGGACTAGCGGACCTCGTTCCTTCTACGAGCAGTACTTC. The encoded protein is CASSPGTSGPRSFYEQYF.

This clonotype came up a few times. The chain has TRBV28 and TRBJ2-7, with D maybe TRBD1 (6 bases). The CDR3 spans 12 residues. Germline V gene lookup returns CDR1 MDHEN and CDR2 SYDVKM. Trimming pared 4 bases from V and 3 bases from J, leaving 7 bases between. The CDR3 region has the DNA TGTGCCAGCAGTTGGACAGTCTACGAGCAGTACTTC. Its translation: CASSWTVYEQYF. Full variable domain (remainder filled in from reference TRBV28 and TRBJ2-7): DVKVTQSSRYLVKRTGEKVFLECVQDMDHENMFWYRQDPGLGLRLIYFSYDVKMKEKGDIPEGYSVSREKKERFSLILESASTNQTSMYLCASSWTVYEQYFGPGTRLTVT.

This clonotype ranks as medium-sized. The chain carries TRBV13 and TRBJ2-5; tentatively, D is TRBD1 or TRBD2 (5 bases each). Trimming took off 0 bases at V and 4 bases at J, with 12 bases between the two ends. The CDR3 length is 15 residues. Per germline, CDR1 PRHDT and CDR2 FYEKMQ (reference sequence). CDR3 nucleotides: TGTGCCAGCAGCTTAGGAGGGGACCTTAGAGAGACCCAGTACTTC. This encodes CASSLGGDLRETQYF. Supplemented by reference TRBV13 and TRBJ2-5, the full variable domain reads AAGVIQSPRHLIKEKRETATLKCYPIPRHDTVYWYQQGPGQDPQFLISFYEKMQSDKGSIPDRFSAQQFSDYHSELNMSSLELGDSALYFCASSLGGDLRETQYFGPGTRLLVL.

This rearrangement joins TRBV9 to TRBJ2-2, with TRBD2 matching 8 bases. Germline-derived CDR1 and CDR2 are SGDLS and YYNGEE. The CDR3 runs 19 residues. Here the CDR3 DNA reads TGTGTTAGCAGCGGATTAACGCAATTAGCGGGAATAAACACCGGGGAGCTGTTTTTT. Translated: CVSSGLTQLAGINTGELFF.

The chain uses TRBV6-5 and TRBJ1-6; maybe TRBD1 (6 bases). Germline assignment: CDR1 MNHEY and CDR2 SVGAGI. The CDR3 is 13 residues long. Trimming left V 10 bases short and J 9 bases short, with 16 bases between. CDR3 DNA: TGTGCCACTCGTCAGGGGTGGGGTTCACCCCTCCACTTT. This gives the protein CATRQGWGSPLHF.

The chain recombines TRBV6-1 with TRBJ2-3, with D unclear. Trimming removed 3 bases at V and 5 bases at J, with 6 bases between. The CDR3 is made up of 12 amino acids. The germline CDR1 and CDR2 sequences are MNHNS and SASEGT. CDR3: CASSEVGDTQYF. DNA of the CDR3: TGTGCCAGCAGTGAGGTCGGAGATACGCAGTATTTT.

The rearrangement uses TRBV5-4 and TRBJ2-7; TRBD2 agrees at 7 bases. V trimming: 1 base; J trimming: 6 bases; junction bases outside the gene matches: 10. Germline assignment: CDR1 SGHNT and CDR2 YYREEE (reference sequence). The CDR3 has 15 residues. The CDR3 loop is CASSLINGLVREQYF. The CDR3 bases are TGTGCCAGCAGCTTGATAAATGGACTAGTTCGCGAGCAGTACTTC.

This clonotype was observed a few times. The rearrangement links TRBV3-1 to TRBJ2-7, with unresolved D. Trimming took off 0 bases at V and 4 bases at J, with 7 bases between the two ends. Germline loops: CDR1 LGHDT, CDR2 YNNKEL (reference sequence). The CDR3 spans 13 residues. CDR3 loop: CASSQDRPYEQYF. The CDR3 coding sequence is TGTGCCAGCAGCCAAGATCGCCCGTACGAGCAGTACTTC.

V usage is TRBV3-1 and J usage is TRBJ2-1, with 8 bases aligning to TRBD2. The germline V gene encodes CDR1 LGHDT and CDR2 YNNKEL (reference sequence). Trimming cost V 0 bases and J 7 bases; bases outside gene matches: 17. The CDR3 covers 19 residues. Here the CDR3 DNA reads TGTGCCAGCAGCCAAGACCCCATCCCAGCGGGAGCCTTCGTGAATGAGCAGTTCTTC. Protein: CASSQDPIPAGAFVNEQFF.